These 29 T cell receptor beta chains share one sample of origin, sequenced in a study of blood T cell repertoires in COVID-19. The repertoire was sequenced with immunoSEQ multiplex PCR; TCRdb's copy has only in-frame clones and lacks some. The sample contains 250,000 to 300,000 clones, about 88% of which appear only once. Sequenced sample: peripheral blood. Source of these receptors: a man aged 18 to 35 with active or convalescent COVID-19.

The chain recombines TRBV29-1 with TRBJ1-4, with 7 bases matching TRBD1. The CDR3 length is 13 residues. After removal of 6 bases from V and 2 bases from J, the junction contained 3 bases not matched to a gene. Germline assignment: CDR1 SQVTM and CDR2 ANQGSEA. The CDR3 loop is CSVMTGTNEKLFF. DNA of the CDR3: TGCAGCGTAATGACAGGGACTAATGAAAAACTGTTTTTT.

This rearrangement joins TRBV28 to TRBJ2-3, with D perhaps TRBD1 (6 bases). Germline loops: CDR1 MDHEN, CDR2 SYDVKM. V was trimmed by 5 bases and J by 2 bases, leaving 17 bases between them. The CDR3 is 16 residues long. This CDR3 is CASSPEQGQNTDTQYF. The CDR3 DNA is TGTGCCAGCAGTCCTGAACAGGGACAAAACACAGATACGCAGTATTTT.

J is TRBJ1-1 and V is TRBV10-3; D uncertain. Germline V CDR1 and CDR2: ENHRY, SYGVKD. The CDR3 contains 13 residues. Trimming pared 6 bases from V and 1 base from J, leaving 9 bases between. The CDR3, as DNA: TGTGCCATCAGGCCCCCAGGGAACACTGAAGCTTTCTTT. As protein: CAIRPPGNTEAFF.

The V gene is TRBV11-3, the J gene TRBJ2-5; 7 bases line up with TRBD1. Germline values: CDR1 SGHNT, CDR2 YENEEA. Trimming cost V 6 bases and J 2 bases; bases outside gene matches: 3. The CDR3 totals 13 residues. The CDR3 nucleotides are TGTGCCAGCAGGCGACAGGGACAAGAGACCCAGTACTTC. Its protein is CASRRQGQETQYF.

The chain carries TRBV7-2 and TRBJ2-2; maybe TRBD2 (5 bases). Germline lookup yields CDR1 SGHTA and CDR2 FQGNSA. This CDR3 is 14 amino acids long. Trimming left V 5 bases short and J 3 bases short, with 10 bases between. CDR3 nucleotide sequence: TGTGCCAGCAGCGCCATCGGGGACACCGGGGAGCTGTTTTTT. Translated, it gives CASSAIGDTGELFF.

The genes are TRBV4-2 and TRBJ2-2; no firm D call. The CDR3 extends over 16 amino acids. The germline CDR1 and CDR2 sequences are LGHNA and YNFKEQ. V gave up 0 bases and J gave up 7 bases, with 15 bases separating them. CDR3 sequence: CASSQDASGSHGELFF. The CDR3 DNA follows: TGTGCCAGCAGCCAAGATGCGTCAGGTTCCCACGGGGAGCTGTTTTTT.

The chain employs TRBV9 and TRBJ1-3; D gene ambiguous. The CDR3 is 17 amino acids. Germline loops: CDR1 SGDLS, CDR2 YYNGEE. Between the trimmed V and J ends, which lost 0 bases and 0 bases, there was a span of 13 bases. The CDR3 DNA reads TGTGCCAGCAGCGTAGACCCTTGGGCAGCCTCTGGAAACACCATATATTTT. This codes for CASSVDPWAASGNTIYF.

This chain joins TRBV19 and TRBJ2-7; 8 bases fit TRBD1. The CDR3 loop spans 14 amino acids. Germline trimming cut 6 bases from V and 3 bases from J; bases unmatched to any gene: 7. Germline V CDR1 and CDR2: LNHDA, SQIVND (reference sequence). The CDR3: CASSLGDRGYEQYF. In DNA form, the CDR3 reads TGTGCCAGTAGCCTCGGTGACAGGGGCTACGAGCAGTACTTC.

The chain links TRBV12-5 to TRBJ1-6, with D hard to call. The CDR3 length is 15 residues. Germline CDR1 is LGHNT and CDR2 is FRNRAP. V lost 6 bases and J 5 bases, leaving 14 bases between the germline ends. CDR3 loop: CASGSAWAHNSPLHF. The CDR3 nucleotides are TGTGCTAGTGGCTCTGCCTGGGCCCATAATTCACCCCTCCACTTT.

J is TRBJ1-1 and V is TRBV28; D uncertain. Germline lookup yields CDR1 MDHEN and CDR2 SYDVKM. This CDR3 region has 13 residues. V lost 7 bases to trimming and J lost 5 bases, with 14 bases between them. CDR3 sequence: CASTTPPGTEAFF. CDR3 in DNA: TGTGCCAGCACTACTCCCCCCGGGACTGAAGCTTTCTTT. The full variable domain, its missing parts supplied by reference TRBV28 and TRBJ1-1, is DVKVTQSSRYLVKRTGEKVFLECVQDMDHENMFWYRQDPGLGLRLIYFSYDVKMKEKGDIPEGYSVSREKKERFSLILESASTNQTSMYLCASTTPPGTEAFFGQGTRLTVV.

For the CDR3, the DNA is TGTGCTAGTGGTTGGCGGAGGTCAAACTCTGGAAACACCATATATTTT. Protein: CASGWRRSNSGNTIYF. This chain uses TRBV12-5 with TRBJ1-3; D remains unclear. Germline V CDR1 and CDR2: LGHNT, FRNRAP. The CDR3 sequence is 16 residues long. V lost 4 bases and J 0 bases, leaving 13 bases between the germline ends.

In DNA form, the CDR3 reads TGCGCCAGCAGCCAAGTCGGGGCAGGGGGATCTTCACCCCTCCACTTT. It translates to CASSQVGAGGSSPLHF. The rearrangement uses TRBV4-1 and TRBJ1-6, with 7 bases matching TRBD1. Germline V lookup: CDR1 MGHRA, CDR2 YSYEKL. Trimming cost V 1 base and J 9 bases; bases outside gene matches: 9. The CDR3 extends over 16 amino acids.

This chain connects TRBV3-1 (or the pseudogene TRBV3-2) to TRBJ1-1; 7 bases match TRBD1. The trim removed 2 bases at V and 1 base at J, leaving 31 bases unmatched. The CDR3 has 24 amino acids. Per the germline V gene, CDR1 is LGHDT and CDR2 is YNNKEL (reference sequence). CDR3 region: CASSQSFSGQSNRRLYTKNTEAFF. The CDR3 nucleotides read TGTGCCAGCAGCCAAAGTTTTTCGGGACAGTCTAATAGAAGGCTGTATACGAAGAACACTGAAGCTTTCTTT.

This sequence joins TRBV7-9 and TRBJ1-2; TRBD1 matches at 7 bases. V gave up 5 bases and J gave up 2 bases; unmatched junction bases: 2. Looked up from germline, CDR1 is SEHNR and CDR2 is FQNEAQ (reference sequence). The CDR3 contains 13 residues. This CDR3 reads CASSPTGNYGYTF. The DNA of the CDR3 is TGTGCCAGCAGCCCGACAGGGAACTATGGCTACACCTTC. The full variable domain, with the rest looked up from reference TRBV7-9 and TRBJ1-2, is DTGVSQNPRHKITKRGQNVTFRCDPISEHNRLYWYRQTLGQGPEFLTYFQNEAQLEKSRLLSDRFSAERPKGSFSTLEIQRTEQGDSAMYLCASSPTGNYGYTFGSGTRLTVV.

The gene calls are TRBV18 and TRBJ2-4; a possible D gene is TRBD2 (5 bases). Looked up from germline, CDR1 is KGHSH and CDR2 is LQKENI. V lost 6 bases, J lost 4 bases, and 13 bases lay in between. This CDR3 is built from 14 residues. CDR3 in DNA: TGTGCCAGCTCCCCCGGGGAGCCAAAAAACATTCAGTACTTC. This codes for CASSPGEPKNIQYF.

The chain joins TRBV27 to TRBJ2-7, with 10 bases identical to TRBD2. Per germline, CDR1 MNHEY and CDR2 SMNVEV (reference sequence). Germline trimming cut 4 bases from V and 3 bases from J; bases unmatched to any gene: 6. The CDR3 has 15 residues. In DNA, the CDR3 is TGTGCCAGCAGTTCTGAGCGGGAGGGATTCTACGAGCAGTACTTC. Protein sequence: CASSSEREGFYEQYF.

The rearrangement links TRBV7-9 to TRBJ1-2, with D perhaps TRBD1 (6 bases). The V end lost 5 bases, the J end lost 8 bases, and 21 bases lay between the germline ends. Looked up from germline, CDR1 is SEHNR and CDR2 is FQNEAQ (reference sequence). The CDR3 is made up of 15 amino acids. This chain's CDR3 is CASSRPTGPSRGYTF. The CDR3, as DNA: TGTGCCAGCAGCCGACCGACAGGTCCCTCGAGGGGCTACACCTTC.

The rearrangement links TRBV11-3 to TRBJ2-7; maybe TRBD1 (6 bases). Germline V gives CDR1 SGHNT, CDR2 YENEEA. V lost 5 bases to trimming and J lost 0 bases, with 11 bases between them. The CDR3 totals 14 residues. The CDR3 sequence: CASSPQGASYEQYF. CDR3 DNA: TGTGCCAGCAGCCCACAGGGAGCCTCCTACGAGCAGTACTTC.

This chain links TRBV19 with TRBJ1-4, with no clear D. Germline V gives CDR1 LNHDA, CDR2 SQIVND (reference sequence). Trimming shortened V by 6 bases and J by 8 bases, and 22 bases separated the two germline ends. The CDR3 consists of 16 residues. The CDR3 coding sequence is TGTGCCAGTAGGGACGGTGGAGCGGACCATGGGGAAAAACTGTTTTTT. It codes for CASRDGGADHGEKLFF. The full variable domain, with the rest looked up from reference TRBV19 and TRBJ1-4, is DGGITQSPKYLFRKEGQNVTLSCEQNLNHDAMYWYRQDPGQGLRLIYYSQIVNDFQKGDIAEGYSVSREKKESFPLTVTSAQKNPTAFYLCASRDGGADHGEKLFFGSGTQLSVL.

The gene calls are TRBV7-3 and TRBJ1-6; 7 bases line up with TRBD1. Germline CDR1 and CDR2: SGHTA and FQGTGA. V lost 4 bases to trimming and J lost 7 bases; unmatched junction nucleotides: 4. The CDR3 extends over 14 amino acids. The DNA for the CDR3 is TGTGCCAGCAGCTCGGGGACAGCAAATTCACCCCTCCACTTT. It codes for CASSSGTANSPLHF. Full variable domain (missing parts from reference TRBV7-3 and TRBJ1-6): GAGVSQTPSNKVTEKGKYVELRCDPISGHTALYWYRQSLGQGPEFLIYFQGTGAADDSGLPNDRFFAVRPEGSVSTLKIQRTERGDSAVYLCASSSGTANSPLHFGNGTRLTVT.

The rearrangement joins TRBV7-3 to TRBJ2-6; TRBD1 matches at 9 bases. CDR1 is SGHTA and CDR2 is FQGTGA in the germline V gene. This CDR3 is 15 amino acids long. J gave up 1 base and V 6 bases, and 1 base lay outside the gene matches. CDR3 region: CASSGQGSGANVLTF. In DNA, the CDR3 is TGTGCCAGCAGTGGACAGGGGTCTGGGGCCAACGTCCTGACTTTC.

The CDR3 DNA follows: TGCGCCAGCAGCTTGGACCCGGGACTAGCAACAGATACGCAGTATTTT. It is translated as CASSLDPGLATDTQYF. The rearrangement uses TRBV5-1 and TRBJ2-3, with 9 nucleotides matching TRBD2. CDR1 and CDR2 (germline): SGHRS, YFSETQ. The CDR3 sequence is 16 residues long. V lost 0 bases, J lost 3 bases, and 5 bases stayed unmatched.

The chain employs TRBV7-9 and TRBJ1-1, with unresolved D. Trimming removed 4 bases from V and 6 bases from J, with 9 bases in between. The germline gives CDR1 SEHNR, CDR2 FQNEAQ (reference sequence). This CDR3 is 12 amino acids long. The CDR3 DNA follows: TGTGCCAGCAGCTCGGGGTTGGCTGAAGCTTTCTTT. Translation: CASSSGLAEAFF.

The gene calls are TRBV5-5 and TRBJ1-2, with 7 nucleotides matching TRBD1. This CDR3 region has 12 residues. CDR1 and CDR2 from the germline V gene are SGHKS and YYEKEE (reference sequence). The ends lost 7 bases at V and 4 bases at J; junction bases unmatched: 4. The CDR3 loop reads CASPRGSYGYTF. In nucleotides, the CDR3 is TGTGCCAGCCCCAGGGGGTCCTATGGCTACACCTTC.

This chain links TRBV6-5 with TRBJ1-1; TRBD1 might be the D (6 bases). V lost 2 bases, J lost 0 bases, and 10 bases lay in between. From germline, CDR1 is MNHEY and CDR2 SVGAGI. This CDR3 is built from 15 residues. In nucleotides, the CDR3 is TGTGCCAGCAGTTACACAGGGTATGTGAACACTGAAGCTTTCTTT. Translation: CASSYTGYVNTEAFF.

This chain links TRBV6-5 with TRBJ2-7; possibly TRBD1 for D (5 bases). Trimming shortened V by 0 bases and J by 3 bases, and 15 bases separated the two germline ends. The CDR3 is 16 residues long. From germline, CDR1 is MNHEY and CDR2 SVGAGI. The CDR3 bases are TGTGCCAGCAGTTACTCAGGGGCGCTCAGCGACTACGAGCAGTACTTC. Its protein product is CASSYSGALSDYEQYF.

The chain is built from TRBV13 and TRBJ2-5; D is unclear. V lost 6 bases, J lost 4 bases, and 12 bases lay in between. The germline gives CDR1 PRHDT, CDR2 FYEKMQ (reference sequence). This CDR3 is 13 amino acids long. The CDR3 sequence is CASSSTWRETQYF. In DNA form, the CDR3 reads TGTGCCAGCAGTTCGACTTGGAGAGAGACCCAGTACTTC.

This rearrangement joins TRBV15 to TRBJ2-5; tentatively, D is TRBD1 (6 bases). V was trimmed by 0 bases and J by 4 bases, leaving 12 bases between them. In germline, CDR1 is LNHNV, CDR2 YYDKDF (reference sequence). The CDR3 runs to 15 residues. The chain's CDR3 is CATSRDQGRGETQYF. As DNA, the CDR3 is TGTGCCACCAGCAGAGATCAGGGGCGCGGAGAGACCCAGTACTTC. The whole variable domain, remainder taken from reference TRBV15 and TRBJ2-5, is DAMVIQNPRYQVTQFGKPVTLSCSQTLNHNVMYWYQQKSSQAPKLLFHYYDKDFNNEADTPDNFQSRRPNTSFCFLDIRSPGLGDTAMYLCATSRDQGRGETQYFGPGTRLLVL.

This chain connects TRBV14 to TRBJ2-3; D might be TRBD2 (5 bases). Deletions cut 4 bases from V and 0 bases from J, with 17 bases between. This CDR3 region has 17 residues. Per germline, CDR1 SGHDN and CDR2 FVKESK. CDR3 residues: CASSPRETNISTDTQYF. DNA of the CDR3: TGTGCCAGCAGCCCTAGGGAGACTAACATAAGCACAGATACGCAGTATTTT.